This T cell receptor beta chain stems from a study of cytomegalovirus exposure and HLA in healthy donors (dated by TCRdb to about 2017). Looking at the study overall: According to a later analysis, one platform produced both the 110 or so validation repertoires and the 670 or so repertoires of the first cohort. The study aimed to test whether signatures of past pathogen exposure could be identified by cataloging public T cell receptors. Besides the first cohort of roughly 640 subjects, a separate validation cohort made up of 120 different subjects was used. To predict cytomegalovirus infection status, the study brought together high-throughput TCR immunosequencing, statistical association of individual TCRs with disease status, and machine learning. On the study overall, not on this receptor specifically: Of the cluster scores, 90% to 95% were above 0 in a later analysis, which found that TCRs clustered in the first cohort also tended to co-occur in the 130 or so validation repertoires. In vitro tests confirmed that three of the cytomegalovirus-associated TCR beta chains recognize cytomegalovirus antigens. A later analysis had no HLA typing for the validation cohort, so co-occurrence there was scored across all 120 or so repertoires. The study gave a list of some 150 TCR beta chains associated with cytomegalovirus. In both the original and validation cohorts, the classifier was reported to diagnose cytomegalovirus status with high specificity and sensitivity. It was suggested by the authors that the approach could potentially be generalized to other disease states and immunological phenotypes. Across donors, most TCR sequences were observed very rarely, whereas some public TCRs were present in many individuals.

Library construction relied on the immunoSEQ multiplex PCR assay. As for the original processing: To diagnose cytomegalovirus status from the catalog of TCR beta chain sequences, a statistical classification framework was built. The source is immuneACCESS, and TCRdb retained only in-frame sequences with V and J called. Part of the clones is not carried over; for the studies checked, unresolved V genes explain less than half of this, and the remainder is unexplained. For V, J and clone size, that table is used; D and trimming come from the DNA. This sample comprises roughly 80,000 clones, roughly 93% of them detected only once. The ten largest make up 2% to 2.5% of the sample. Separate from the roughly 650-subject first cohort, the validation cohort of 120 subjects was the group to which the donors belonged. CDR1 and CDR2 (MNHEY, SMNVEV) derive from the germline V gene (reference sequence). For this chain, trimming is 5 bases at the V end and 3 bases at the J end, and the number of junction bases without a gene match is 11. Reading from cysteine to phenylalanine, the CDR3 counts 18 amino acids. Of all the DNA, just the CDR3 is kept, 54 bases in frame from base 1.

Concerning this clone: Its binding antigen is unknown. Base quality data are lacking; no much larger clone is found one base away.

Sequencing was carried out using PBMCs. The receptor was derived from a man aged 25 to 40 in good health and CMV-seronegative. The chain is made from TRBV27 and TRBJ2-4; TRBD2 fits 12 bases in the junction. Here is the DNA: TGTGCCAGCAGTCCCGGGACTAGCGGGCCCCTTGTCAAAAACATTCAGTACTTC. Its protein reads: CASSPGTSGPLVKNIQYF.